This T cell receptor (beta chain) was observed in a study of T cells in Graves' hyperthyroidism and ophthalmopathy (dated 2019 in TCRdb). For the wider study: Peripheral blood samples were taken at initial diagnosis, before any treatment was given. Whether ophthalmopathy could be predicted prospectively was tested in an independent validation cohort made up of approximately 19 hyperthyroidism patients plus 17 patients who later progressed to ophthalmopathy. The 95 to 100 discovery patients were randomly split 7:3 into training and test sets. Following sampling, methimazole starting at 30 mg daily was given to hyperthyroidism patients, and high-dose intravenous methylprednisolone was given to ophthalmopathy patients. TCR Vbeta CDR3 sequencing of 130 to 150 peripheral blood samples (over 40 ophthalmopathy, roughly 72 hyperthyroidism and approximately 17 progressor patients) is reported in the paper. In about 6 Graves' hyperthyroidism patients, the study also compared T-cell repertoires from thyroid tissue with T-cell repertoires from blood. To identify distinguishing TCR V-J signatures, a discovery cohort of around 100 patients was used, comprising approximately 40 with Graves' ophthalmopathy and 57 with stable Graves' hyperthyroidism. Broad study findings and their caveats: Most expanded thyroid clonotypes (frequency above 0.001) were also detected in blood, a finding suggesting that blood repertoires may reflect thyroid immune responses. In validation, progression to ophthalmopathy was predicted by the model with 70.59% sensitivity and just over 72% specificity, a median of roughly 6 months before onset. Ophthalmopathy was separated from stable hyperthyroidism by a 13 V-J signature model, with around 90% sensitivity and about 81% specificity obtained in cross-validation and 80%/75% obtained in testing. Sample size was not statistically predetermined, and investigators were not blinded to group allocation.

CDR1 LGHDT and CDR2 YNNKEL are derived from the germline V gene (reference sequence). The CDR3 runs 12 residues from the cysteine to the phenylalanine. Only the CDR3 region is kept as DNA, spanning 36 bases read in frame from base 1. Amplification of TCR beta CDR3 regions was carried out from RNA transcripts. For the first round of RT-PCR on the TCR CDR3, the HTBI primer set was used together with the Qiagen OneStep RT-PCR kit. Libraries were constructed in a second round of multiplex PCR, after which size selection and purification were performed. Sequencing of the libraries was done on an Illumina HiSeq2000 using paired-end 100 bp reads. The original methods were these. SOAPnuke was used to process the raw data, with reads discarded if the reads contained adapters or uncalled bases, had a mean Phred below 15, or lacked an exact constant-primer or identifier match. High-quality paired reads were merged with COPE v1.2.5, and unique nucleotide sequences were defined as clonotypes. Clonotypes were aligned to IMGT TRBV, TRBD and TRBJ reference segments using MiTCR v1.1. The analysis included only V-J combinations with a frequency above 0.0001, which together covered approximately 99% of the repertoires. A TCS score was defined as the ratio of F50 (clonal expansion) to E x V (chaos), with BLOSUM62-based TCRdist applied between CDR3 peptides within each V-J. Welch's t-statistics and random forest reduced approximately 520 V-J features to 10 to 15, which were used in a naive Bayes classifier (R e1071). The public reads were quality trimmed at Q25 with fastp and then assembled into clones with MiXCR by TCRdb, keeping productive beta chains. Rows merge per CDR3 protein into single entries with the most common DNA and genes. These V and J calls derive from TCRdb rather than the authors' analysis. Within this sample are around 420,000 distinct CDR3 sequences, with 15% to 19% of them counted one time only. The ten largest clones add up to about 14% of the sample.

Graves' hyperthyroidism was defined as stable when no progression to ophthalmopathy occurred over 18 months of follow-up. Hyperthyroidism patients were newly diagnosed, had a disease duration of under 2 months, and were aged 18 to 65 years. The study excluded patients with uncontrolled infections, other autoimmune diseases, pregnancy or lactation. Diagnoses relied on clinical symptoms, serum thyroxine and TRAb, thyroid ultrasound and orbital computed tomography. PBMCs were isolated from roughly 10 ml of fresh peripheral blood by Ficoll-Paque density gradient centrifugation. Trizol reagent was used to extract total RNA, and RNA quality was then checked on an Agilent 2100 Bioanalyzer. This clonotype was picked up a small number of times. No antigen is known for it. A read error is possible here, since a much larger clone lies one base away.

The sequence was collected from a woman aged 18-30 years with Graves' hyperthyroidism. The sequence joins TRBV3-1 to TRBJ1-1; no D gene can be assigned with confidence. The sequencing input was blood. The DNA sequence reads TGTGTCAGCAGCCAAGTCGACGCTGAAGCTTTCTTT. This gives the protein CVSSQVDAEAFF.